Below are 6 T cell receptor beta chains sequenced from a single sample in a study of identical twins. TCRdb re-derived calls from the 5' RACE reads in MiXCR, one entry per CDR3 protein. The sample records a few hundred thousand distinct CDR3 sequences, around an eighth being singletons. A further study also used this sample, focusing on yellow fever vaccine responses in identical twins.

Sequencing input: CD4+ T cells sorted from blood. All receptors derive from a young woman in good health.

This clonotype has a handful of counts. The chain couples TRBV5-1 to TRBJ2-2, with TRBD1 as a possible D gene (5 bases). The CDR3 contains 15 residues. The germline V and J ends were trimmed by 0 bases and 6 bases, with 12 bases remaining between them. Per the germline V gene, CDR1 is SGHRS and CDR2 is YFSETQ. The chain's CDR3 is CASSLVGVDAGELFF. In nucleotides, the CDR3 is TGCGCCAGCAGCTTGGTAGGGGTTGACGCCGGGGAGCTGTTTTTT.

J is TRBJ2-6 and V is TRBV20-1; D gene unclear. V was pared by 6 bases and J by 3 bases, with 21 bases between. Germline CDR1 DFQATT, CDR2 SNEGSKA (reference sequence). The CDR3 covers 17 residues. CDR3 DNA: TGCAGTGCCACGGAGAGATCCCCCCCTTTTGGGGCCAACGTCCTGACTTTC. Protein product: CSATERSPPFGANVLTF.

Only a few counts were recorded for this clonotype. DNA of the CDR3: TGTGCCAGCAGTGACCGCGGGGGGCCCGAAGATACGCAGTATTTT. Its protein product is CASSDRGGPEDTQYF. The V gene is TRBV2, the J gene TRBJ2-3, with TRBD2 matching over 8 bases. Germline CDR1 SNHLY, CDR2 FYNNEI. Germline trimming cut 3 bases from V and 5 bases from J; bases unmatched to any gene: 7. CDR3 length: 15 residues.

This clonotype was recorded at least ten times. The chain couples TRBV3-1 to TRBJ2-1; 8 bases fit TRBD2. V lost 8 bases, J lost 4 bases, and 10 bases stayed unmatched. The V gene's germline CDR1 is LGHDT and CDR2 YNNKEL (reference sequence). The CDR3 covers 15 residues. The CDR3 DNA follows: TGTGCCAGCGCTGCGGGGGGAGGATCGTACAATGAGCAGTTCTTC. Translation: CASAAGGGSYNEQFF.

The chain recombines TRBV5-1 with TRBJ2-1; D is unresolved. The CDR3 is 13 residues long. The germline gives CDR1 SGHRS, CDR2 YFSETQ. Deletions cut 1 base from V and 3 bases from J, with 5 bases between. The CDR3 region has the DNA TGCGCCAGCAGCTTGAACAACTACAATGAGCAGTTCTTC. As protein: CASSLNNYNEQFF.

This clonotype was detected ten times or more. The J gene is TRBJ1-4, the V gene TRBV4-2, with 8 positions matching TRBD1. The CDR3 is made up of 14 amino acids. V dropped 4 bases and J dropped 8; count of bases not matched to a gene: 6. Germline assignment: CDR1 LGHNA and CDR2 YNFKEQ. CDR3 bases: TGTGCCAGCAGCCTTGGGACAGGCTACGAAAAACTGTTTTTT. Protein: CASSLGTGYEKLFF.